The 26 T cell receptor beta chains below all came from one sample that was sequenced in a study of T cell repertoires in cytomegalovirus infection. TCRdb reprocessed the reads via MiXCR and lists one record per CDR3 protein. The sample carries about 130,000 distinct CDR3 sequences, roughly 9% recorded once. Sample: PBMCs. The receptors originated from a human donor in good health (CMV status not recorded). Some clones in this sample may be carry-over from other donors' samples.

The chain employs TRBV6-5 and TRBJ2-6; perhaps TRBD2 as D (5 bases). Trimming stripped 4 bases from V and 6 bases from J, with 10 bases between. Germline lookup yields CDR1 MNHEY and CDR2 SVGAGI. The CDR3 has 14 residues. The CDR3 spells CASSSLLAANVLTF. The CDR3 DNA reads TGTGCCAGCAGTTCCCTTCTAGCGGCCAACGTCCTGACTTTC.

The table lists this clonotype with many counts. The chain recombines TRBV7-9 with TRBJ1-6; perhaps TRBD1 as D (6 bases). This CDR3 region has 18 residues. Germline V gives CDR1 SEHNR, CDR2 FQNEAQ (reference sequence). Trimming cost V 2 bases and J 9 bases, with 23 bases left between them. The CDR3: CASSLIHTTGPWGSPLHF. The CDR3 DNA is TGTGCCAGCAGCTTAATTCATACCACAGGGCCATGGGGTTCACCCCTCCACTTT.

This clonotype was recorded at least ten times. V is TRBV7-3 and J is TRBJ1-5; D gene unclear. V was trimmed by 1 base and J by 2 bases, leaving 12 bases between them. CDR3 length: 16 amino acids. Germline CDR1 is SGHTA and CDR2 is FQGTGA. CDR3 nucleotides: TGTGCCAGCAGCTTAAAGTCCGGGATAGGCAATCAGCCCCAGCATTTT. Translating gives CASSLKSGIGNQPQHF.

CDR3 amino acids: CASSPLGVAAEQFF. CDR3 DNA sequence: TGTGCCAGCAGCCCACTAGGGGTGGCGGCTGAGCAGTTCTTC. This chain uses TRBV7-9 with TRBJ2-1; D may match TRBD1 or TRBD2 (5 bases each). V shed 5 bases and J shed 9 bases, with 17 bases lying between them. The CDR3 has 14 amino acids. Germline CDR1 SEHNR, CDR2 FQNEAQ (reference sequence). The full variable domain, its missing parts supplied by reference TRBV7-9 and TRBJ2-1, is DTGVSQNPRHKITKRGQNVTFRCDPISEHNRLYWYRQTLGQGPEFLTYFQNEAQLEKSRLLSDRFSAERPKGSFSTLEIQRTEQGDSAMYLCASSPLGVAAEQFFGPGTRLTVL.

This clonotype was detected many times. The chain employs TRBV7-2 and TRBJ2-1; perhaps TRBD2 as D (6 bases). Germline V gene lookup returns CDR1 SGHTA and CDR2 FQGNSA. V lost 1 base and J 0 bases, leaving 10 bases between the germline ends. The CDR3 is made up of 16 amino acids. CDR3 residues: CASSLVGLSSYNEQFF. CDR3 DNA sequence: TGTGCCAGCAGCTTAGTCGGACTAAGCTCCTACAATGAGCAGTTCTTC.

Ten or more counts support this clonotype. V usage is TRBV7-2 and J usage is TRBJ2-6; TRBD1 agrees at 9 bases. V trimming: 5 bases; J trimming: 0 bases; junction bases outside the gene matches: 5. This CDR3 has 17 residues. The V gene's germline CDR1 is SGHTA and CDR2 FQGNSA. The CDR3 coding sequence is TGTGCCAGCAGCCCTCGACAGGGGGTCTCTGGGGCCAACGTCCTGACTTTC. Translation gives CASSPRQGVSGANVLTF.

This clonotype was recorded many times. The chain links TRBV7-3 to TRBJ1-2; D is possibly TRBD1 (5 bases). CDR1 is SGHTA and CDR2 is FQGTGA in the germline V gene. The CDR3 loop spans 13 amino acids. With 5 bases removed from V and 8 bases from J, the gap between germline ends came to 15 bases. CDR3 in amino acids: CASSRGRGEGYTF. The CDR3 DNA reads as TGTGCCAGCAGCCGGGGGAGGGGCGAAGGCTACACCTTC.

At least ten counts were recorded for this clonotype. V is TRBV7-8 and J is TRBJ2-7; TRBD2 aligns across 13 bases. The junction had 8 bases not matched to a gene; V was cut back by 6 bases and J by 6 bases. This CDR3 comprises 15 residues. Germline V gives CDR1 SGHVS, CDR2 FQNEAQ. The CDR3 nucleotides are TGTGCCAGCAGACCCGGACTAGCGGGGGAGGTCGAGCAGTACTTC. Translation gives CASRPGLAGEVEQYF.

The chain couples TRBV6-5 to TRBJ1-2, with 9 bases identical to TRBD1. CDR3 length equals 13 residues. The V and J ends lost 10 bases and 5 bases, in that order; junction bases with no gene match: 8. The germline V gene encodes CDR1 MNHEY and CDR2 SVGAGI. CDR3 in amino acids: CATRQGGGYGYTF. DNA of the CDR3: TGTGCCACCCGACAGGGGGGTGGATATGGCTACACCTTC.

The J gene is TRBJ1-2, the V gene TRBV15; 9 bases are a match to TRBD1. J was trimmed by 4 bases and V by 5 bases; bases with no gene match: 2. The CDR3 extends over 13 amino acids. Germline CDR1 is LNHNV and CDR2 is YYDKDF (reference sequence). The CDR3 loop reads CATSQGQGYGYTF. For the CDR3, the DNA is TGTGCCACCAGCCAGGGACAGGGCTATGGCTACACCTTC. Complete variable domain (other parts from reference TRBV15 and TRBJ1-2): DAMVIQNPRYQVTQFGKPVTLSCSQTLNHNVMYWYQQKSSQAPKLLFHYYDKDFNNEADTPDNFQSRRPNTSFCFLDIRSPGLGDTAMYLCATSQGQGYGYTFGSGTRLTVV.

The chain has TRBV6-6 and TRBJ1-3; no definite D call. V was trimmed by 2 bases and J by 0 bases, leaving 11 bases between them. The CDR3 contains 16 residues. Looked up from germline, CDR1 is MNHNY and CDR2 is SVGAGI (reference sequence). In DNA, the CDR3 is TGTGCCAGCAGTTACCCTCCAGGTATCTCTGGAAACACCATATATTTT. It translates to CASSYPPGISGNTIYF.

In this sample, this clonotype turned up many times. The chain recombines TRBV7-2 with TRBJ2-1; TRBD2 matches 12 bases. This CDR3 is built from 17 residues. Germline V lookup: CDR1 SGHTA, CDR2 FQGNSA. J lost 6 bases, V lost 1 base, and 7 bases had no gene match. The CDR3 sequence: CASSLEASGGVRNEQFF. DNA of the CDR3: TGTGCCAGCAGCTTAGAGGCTAGCGGGGGGGTCCGCAATGAGCAGTTCTTC.

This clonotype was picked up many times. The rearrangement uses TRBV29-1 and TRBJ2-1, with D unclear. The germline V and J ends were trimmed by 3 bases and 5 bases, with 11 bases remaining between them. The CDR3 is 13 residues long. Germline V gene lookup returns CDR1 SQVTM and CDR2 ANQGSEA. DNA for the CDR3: TGCAGCGTTGACTGGCAGACCAACAATGAGCAGTTCTTC. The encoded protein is CSVDWQTNNEQFF.

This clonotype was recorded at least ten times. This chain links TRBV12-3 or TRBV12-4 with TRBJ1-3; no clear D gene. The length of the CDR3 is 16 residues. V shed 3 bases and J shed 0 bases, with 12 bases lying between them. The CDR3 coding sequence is TGTGCCAGCAGTTTGAACAGCTTTTACTCTGGAAACACCATATATTTT. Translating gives CASSLNSFYSGNTIYF.

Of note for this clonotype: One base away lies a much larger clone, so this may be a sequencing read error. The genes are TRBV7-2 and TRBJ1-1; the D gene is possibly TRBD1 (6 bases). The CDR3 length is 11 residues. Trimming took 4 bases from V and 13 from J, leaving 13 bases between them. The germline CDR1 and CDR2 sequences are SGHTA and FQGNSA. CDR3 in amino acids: CASSSGTSDFF. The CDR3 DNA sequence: TGTGCCAGCAGCTCGGGGACAAGCGATTTCTTT.

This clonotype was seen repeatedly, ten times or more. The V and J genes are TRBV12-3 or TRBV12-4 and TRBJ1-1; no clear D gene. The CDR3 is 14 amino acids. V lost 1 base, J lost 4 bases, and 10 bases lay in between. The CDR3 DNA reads TGTGCCAGCAGTTTAGGGGGAAAAGGCACTGAAGCTTTCTTT. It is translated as CASSLGGKGTEAFF.

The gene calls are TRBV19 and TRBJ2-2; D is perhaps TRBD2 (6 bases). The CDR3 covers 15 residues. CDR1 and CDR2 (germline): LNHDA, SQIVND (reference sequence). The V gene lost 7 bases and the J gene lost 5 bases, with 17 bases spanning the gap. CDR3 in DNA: TGTGCCAGTAACGGGAGAGGGGTCGGGACCGGGGAGCTGTTTTTT. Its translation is CASNGRGVGTGELFF.

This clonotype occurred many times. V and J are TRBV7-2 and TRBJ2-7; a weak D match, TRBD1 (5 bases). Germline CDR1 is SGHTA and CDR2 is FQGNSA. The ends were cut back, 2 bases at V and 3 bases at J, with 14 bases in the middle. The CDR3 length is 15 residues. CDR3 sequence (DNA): TGTGCCAGCAGCTTAAGAACCTGGGGCAACTACGAGCAGTACTTC. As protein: CASSLRTWGNYEQYF.

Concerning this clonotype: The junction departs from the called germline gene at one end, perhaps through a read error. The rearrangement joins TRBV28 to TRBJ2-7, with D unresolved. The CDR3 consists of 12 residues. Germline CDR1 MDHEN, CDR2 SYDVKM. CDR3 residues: CASTAPLYQQYF. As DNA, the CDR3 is TGTGCCAGCACCGCCCCCCTCTACCAGCAGTACTTC. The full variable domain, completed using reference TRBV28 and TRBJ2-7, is DVKVTQSSRYLVKRTGEKVFLECVQDMDHENMFWYRQDPGLGLRLIYFSYDVKMKEKGDIPEGYSVSREKKERFSLILESASTNQTSMYLCASTAPLYQQYFGPGTRLTVT.

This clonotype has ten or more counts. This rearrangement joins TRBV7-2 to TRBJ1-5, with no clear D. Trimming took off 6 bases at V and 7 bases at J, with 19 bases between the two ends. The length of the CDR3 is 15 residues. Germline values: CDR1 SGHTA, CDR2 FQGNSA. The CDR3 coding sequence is TGTGCCAGCAGGCCAGCCGGGGTCCCCGGGCAGCCCCAGCATTTT. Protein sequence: CASRPAGVPGQPQHF.

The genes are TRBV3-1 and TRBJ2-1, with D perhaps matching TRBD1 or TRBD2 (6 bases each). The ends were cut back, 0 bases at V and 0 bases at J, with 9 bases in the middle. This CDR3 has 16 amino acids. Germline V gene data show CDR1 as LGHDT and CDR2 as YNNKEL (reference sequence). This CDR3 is CASSQDRGVSYNEQFF. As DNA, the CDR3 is TGTGCCAGCAGCCAAGATAGGGGGGTCTCCTACAATGAGCAGTTCTTC.

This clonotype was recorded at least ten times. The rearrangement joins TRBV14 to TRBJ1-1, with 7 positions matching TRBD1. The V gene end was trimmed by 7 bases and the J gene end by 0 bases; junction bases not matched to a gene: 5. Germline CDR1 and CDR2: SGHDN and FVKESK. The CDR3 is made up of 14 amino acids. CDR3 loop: CASNRQGMNTEAFF. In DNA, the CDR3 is TGTGCCAGCAACCGACAGGGTATGAACACTGAAGCTTTCTTT.

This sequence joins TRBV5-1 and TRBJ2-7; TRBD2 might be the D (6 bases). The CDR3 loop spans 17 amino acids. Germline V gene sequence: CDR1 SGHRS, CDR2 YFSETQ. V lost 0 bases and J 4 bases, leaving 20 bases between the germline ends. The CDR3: CASSLEFGRGPGYEQYF. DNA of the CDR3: TGCGCCAGCAGCTTGGAGTTCGGGCGGGGCCCGGGGTACGAGCAGTACTTC.

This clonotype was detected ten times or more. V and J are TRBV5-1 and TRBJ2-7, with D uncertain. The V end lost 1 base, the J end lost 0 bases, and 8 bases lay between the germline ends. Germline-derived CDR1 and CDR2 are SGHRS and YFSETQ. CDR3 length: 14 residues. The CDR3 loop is CASSLTQPSYEQYF. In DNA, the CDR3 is TGCGCCAGCAGCTTGACGCAGCCCTCCTACGAGCAGTACTTC.

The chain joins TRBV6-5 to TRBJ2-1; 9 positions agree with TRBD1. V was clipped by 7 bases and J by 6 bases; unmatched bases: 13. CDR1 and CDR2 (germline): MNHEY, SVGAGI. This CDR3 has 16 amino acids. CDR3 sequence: CASTGTGTGRGNEQFF. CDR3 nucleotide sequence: TGTGCCAGCACGGGGACCGGGACAGGGAGAGGCAATGAGCAGTTCTTC.

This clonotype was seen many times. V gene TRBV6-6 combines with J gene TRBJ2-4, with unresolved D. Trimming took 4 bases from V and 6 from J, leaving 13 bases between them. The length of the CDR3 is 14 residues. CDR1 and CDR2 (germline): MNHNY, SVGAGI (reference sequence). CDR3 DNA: TGTGCCAGCAGTTCTCTTGGTGGGCGAAACATTCAGTACTTC. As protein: CASSSLGGRNIQYF.